The 26 T cell receptor beta chains below come from one sample, sequenced in a study of cytomegalovirus exposure and HLA in healthy donors. The PCR had 60 Vbeta and 13 Jbeta primers. Clones were read by immunoSEQ multiplex PCR, and TCRdb kept only the in-frame ones, dropping some. The sample carries about 100,000 clones, about 77% recorded once. What was sequenced was PBMCs. These receptors were taken from a woman between 45 and 65 years old in good health and CMV-seropositive.

The genes are TRBV30 and TRBJ2-1, with D maybe TRBD1 (5 bases). The germline gives CDR1 GTSNPN, CDR2 SVGIG (reference sequence). Trimming took 2 bases from V and 9 from J, leaving 14 bases between them. The CDR3 spans 13 residues. In nucleotides, the CDR3 is TGTGCCTGGAGTACCGTGGGGCCCAGTGAGCAGTTCTTC. Encoded protein: CAWSTVGPSEQFF.

This clone was counted between two and nine times. This chain connects TRBV13 to TRBJ1-6; maybe TRBD1 (6 bases). With 6 bases removed from V and 13 bases from J, the gap between germline ends came to 22 bases. The CDR3 runs 15 residues. Germline CDR1 PRHDT, CDR2 FYEKMQ (reference sequence). The chain's CDR3 is CASRARGEMGVPLHF. The CDR3 bases are TGTGCCAGCAGAGCCAGGGGAGAGATGGGTGTGCCCCTCCACTTT. Drawing the rest from reference TRBV13 and TRBJ1-6, the complete variable domain is AAGVIQSPRHLIKEKRETATLKCYPIPRHDTVYWYQQGPGQDPQFLISFYEKMQSDKGSIPDRFSAQQFSDYHSELNMSSLELGDSALYFCASRARGEMGVPLHFGNGTRLTVT.

The V and J genes are TRBV30 and TRBJ1-2, with 11 positions matching TRBD1. V dropped 5 bases and J dropped 8; count of bases not matched to a gene: 4. The length of the CDR3 is 12 residues. The germline CDR1 and CDR2 sequences are GTSNPN and SVGIG (reference sequence). The CDR3, as DNA: TGTGCCTGGGGACAGGGGGCGAAGGGCTACACCTTC. This translates into CAWGQGAKGYTF.

The chain uses TRBV5-4 and TRBJ1-2, with a tentative D call TRBD1 (6 bases). Germline V gene data show CDR1 as SGHNT and CDR2 as YYREEE (reference sequence). V lost 3 bases and J 4 bases, leaving 22 bases between the germline ends. The CDR3 runs 17 residues. The CDR3 loop is CASSSGRSGHRTYGYTF. Here the CDR3 DNA reads TGTGCCAGCAGCTCGGGTAGGTCGGGACACCGAACCTATGGCTACACCTTC.

This clone was counted between two and nine times. The J gene is TRBJ2-7, the V gene TRBV11-2, with TRBD2 matching over 7 bases. The CDR3 runs 15 residues. Germline CDR1 is SGHAT and CDR2 is FQNNGV. V shed 0 bases and J 2 bases; nucleotides not matched to a gene: 4. This CDR3 reads CASSLDPRGTYEQYF. DNA of the CDR3: TGTGCCAGCAGCTTAGATCCGCGGGGGACCTACGAGCAGTACTTC.

This clone has more than one count but fewer than ten. This sequence joins TRBV7-9 and TRBJ2-7; 8 bases match TRBD1. From germline, CDR1 is SEHNR and CDR2 FQNEAQ (reference sequence). The V and J ends lost 1 base and 5 bases, in that order; junction bases with no gene match: 4. CDR3 size: 14 residues. The DNA for the CDR3 is TGTGCCAGCAGCTTAGGCGACAGGGGTAACGAGCAGTACTTC. It codes for CASSLGDRGNEQYF.

The V call is TRBV4-2, the J call TRBJ1-1; TRBD1 agrees at 7 bases. V gave up 0 bases and J gave up 1 base; unmatched junction bases: 2. Germline lookup yields CDR1 LGHNA and CDR2 YNFKEQ. This CDR3 has 15 residues. The CDR3 sequence: CASSQDTGENTEAFF. In DNA form, the CDR3 reads TGTGCCAGCAGCCAAGATACAGGGGAGAACACTGAAGCTTTCTTT.

This clone was seen a few times. The chain combines TRBV5-4 with TRBJ2-7, with TRBD1 matching over 7 bases. J gave up 2 bases and V 4 bases, and 9 bases lay outside the gene matches. Germline V gene data show CDR1 as SGHNT and CDR2 as YYREEE (reference sequence). The CDR3 runs to 15 residues. The CDR3 coding sequence is TGTGCCAGCAGCGATCCGGGACAGACCCCCTACGAGCAGTACTTC. Residues: CASSDPGQTPYEQYF. The full variable domain, in which reference TRBV5-4 and TRBJ2-7 provide the parts outside the CDR3, is ETGVTQSPTHLIKTRGQQVTLRCSSQSGHNTVSWYQQALGQGPQFIFQYYREEENGRGNFPPRFSGLQFPNYSSELNVNALELDDSALYLCASSDPGQTPYEQYFGPGTRLTVT.

In this sample, this clone turned up once. The chain combines TRBV5-1 with TRBJ2-7; weak D call: TRBD1 (5 bases). CDR3 length equals 15 residues. From germline, CDR1 is SGHRS and CDR2 YFSETQ. Deletions cut 0 bases from V and 0 bases from J, with 10 bases between. This CDR3 is CASSLEGSRSYEQYF. CDR3 coding DNA: TGCGCCAGCAGCTTGGAGGGGTCCCGCTCCTACGAGCAGTACTTC. Full variable domain (outside the CDR3, taken from reference TRBV5-1 and TRBJ2-7): KAGVTQTPRYLIKTRGQQVTLSCSPISGHRSVSWYQQTPGQGLQFLFEYFSETQRNKGNFPGRFSGRQFSNSRSEMNVSTLELGDSALYLCASSLEGSRSYEQYFGPGTRLTVT.

The chain joins TRBV9 to TRBJ2-1, with TRBD2 matching 10 bases. V gave up 4 bases and J gave up 0 bases; unmatched junction bases: 7. The CDR3 loop spans 17 amino acids. Germline CDR1 is SGDLS and CDR2 is YYNGEE. The CDR3: CASSTKPSGGSYNEQFF. CDR3 nucleotides: TGTGCCAGCAGCACAAAACCTAGCGGGGGCTCCTACAATGAGCAGTTCTTC.

This clone was observed a handful of times. The chain is built from TRBV25-1 and TRBJ1-5, with TRBD1 matching 7 bases. Germline CDR1 MGHDK, CDR2 SYGVNS. CDR3 length equals 15 residues. V shed 3 bases and J 4 bases; nucleotides not matched to a gene: 6. CDR3 DNA sequence: TGTGCCAGCAGTGATAGCGGACAGGTAAATCAGCCCCAGCATTTT. Its translation is CASSDSGQVNQPQHF.

This chain links TRBV2 with TRBJ1-5, with D uncertain. The germline gives CDR1 SNHLY, CDR2 FYNNEI. With 5 bases removed from V and 9 bases from J, the gap between germline ends came to 14 bases. The CDR3 totals 13 residues. CDR3 residues: CASSRSLVRPQHF. CDR3 nucleotides: TGTGCCAGCAGTCGTTCACTGGTTCGGCCCCAGCATTTT.

This chain uses TRBV10-3 with TRBJ2-3, with TRBD1 matching 9 bases. Trimming took 6 bases from V and 0 from J; bases not matched to a gene: 7. Germline values: CDR1 ENHRY, CDR2 SYGVKD. This CDR3 is built from 16 residues. The CDR3 reads CAIRDPGQGSTDTQYF. The CDR3 DNA is TGTGCCATCAGAGACCCGGGACAGGGAAGCACAGATACGCAGTATTTT.

V and J are TRBV7-8 and TRBJ2-1, with D possibly TRBD2 on 5 matching bases. The V end was cut by 0 bases, the J end by 6 bases, with 6 bases between. The CDR3 extends over 13 amino acids. The germline CDR1 and CDR2 sequences are SGHVS and FQNEAQ. The CDR3 loop is CASSLAGSNEQFF. The CDR3 region has the DNA TGTGCCAGCAGCTTAGCGGGGAGCAATGAGCAGTTCTTC.

The table lists this clone with a few counts. The chain recombines TRBV4-1 with TRBJ2-2, with 8 bases fitting TRBD1. Germline V gene data show CDR1 as MGHRA and CDR2 as YSYEKL. The CDR3 consists of 14 residues. Unmatched junction bases numbered 12, after V lost 4 bases and J lost 14 bases. The CDR3 nucleotides read TGCGCCAGCAGCCCGAACCCGGACAGGGTTGCACTGTTTTTT. Its protein is CASSPNPDRVALFF.

CDR3 in amino acids: CAISIQGDYEQYF. The CDR3 bases are TGTGCCATCAGTATACAGGGGGACTACGAGCAGTACTTC. The chain couples TRBV10-3 to TRBJ2-7, with 8 bases that match TRBD1. The CDR3 consists of 13 residues. The ends lost 5 bases at V and 3 bases at J; junction bases unmatched: 3. Looked up from germline, CDR1 is ENHRY and CDR2 is SYGVKD.

The chain uses TRBV29-1 and TRBJ2-7, with D possibly being TRBD2 (6 bases). The V and J ends lost 6 bases and 0 bases respectively, with 12 bases between them. Germline V gives CDR1 SQVTM, CDR2 ANQGSEA. The CDR3 spans 13 residues. DNA for the CDR3: TGCAGCGTCCCCGGGAGTGCCTCCTACGAGCAGTACTTC. Amino acid sequence: CSVPGSASYEQYF.

There are a few counts of this clone. The chain employs TRBV30 and TRBJ2-7; the match to TRBD2 covers 11 bases. There are 16 residues in the CDR3. The junction had 6 bases not matched to a gene; V was cut back by 0 bases and J by 2 bases. Germline assignment: CDR1 GTSNPN and CDR2 SVGIG (reference sequence). The CDR3 DNA reads TGTGCCTGGAGTGTACCGACTAGCGGGACCACCTACGAGCAGTACTTC. Its translation: CAWSVPTSGTTYEQYF.

This chain links TRBV30 with TRBJ2-3, with D uncertain. This CDR3 is built from 11 residues. Germline V gives CDR1 GTSNPN, CDR2 SVGIG (reference sequence). The germline V and J ends were trimmed by 6 bases and 1 base, with 5 bases remaining between them. The CDR3 protein is CACEGTDTQYF. In nucleotides, the CDR3 is TGTGCCTGCGAGGGCACAGATACGCAGTATTTT.

J is TRBJ1-1 and V is TRBV5-8; D may be TRBD1 (5 bases). The V end lost 0 bases, the J end lost 2 bases, and 17 bases lay between the germline ends. This CDR3 has 17 residues. The germline gives CDR1 SGHTS, CDR2 YDEGEE. CDR3 sequence reads: CASSLEGWGVVNTEAFF. Written as DNA, the CDR3 is TGTGCCAGCAGCTTGGAAGGCTGGGGGGTTGTTAACACTGAAGCTTTCTTT. Based on the CDR3 plus reference TRBV5-8 and TRBJ1-1, the full variable domain is EAGVTQSPTHLIKTRGQQATLRCSPISGHTSVYWYQQALGLGLQFLLWYDEGEERNRGNFPPRFSGRQFPNYSSELNVNALELEDSALYLCASSLEGWGVVNTEAFFGQGTRLTVV.

The V and J genes are TRBV11-1 and TRBJ2-3, with D unclear. Germline CDR1 is SGHAT and CDR2 is FQDESV (reference sequence). The CDR3 covers 17 residues. V was pared by 5 bases and J by 4 bases, with 22 bases between. CDR3 region: CASSPLRALPAADTQYF. The CDR3 nucleotides read TGTGCCAGCAGCCCACTGCGTGCTCTTCCCGCGGCAGATACGCAGTATTTT.

The chain is built from TRBV15 and TRBJ1-5; 9 bases agree with TRBD1. Germline assignment: CDR1 LNHNV and CDR2 YYDKDF (reference sequence). With 1 base clipped from V and 1 base from J, the junction kept 11 bases outside the gene matches. The CDR3 is made up of 19 amino acids. The CDR3 DNA reads as TGTGCCACCAGCAGAGGAGGGACAGGGACTGGATTAAGCAATCAGCCCCAGCATTTT. Translation gives CATSRGGTGTGLSNQPQHF.

The J gene is TRBJ2-3, the V gene TRBV2, with D perhaps matching TRBD1 (6 bases). Germline V gives CDR1 SNHLY, CDR2 FYNNEI. The CDR3 length is 15 residues. V shed 1 base and J shed 1 base, with 9 bases lying between them. The CDR3 sequence: CASSEEGGRTDTQYF. In DNA form, the CDR3 reads TGTGCCAGCAGTGAAGAAGGGGGACGCACAGATACGCAGTATTTT.

The V gene is TRBV23-1, the J gene TRBJ2-3, with D perhaps matching TRBD2 (5 bases). TRBV23-1 is sorted into the ORF group, with uncertain function. Trimming left V 5 bases short and J 3 bases short, with 15 bases between. The CDR3 spans 15 residues. The CDR3 loop reads CASSFPSHRTDTQYF. Written as DNA, the CDR3 is TGCGCCAGCAGTTTCCCTAGCCATAGGACAGATACGCAGTATTTT.

This chain connects TRBV7-3 to TRBJ1-5; TRBD1 is a possible D gene (5 bases). The CDR3 contains 13 residues. V dropped 5 bases and J dropped 5 bases, with 10 bases sitting between them. Germline V gene sequence: CDR1 SGHTA, CDR2 FQGTGA. Here the CDR3 reads CASSLTVDQPQHF. Written as DNA, the CDR3 is TGTGCCAGCAGCCTGACAGTAGATCAGCCCCAGCATTTT.

The rearrangement joins TRBV21-1 to TRBJ2-1; the DNA was not compared with TRBD2, the D call given in the table. TRBV21-1 is a recognized pseudogene. This CDR3 region has 13 residues. This chain's CDR3 is CASSAFPSDGQFF. The CDR3 DNA reads TGTGCCAGCAGCGCGTTTCCTAGCGACGGGCAGTTCTTC.